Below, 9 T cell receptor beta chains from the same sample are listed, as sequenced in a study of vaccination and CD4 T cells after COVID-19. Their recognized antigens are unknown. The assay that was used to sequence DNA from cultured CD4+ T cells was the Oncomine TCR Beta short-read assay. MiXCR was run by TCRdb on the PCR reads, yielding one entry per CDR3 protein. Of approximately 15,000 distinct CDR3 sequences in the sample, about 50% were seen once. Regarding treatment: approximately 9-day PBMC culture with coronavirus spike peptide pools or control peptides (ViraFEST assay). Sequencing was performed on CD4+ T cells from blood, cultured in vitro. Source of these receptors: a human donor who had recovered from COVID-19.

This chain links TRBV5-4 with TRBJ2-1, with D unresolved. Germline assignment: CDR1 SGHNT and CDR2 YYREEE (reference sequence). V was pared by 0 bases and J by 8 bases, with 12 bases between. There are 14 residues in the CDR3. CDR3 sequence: CASSLAGTNDEQFF. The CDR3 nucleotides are TGTGCCAGCAGCTTGGCCGGCACTAACGATGAGCAGTTCTTC.

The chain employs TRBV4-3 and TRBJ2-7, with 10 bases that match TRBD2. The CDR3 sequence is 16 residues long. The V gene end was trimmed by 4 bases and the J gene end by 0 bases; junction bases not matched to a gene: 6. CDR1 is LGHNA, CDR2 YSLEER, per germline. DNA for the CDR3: TGCGCCAGCAGCCGCGCCGCTAGCGGGAGCTCCTACGAGCAGTACTTC. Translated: CASSRAASGSSYEQYF.

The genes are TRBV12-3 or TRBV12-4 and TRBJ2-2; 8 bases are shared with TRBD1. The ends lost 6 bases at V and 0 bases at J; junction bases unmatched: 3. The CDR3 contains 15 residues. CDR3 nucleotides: TGTGCCAGCAGGCCAGGGGGCACGAACACCGGGGAGCTGTTTTTT. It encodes CASRPGGTNTGELFF.

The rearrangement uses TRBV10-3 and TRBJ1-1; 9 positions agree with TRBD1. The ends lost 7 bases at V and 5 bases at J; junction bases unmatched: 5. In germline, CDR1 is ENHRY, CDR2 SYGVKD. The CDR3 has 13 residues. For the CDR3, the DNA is TGTGCCATCATGGGACAGGGTAGGACTGAAGCTTTCTTT. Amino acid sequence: CAIMGQGRTEAFF.

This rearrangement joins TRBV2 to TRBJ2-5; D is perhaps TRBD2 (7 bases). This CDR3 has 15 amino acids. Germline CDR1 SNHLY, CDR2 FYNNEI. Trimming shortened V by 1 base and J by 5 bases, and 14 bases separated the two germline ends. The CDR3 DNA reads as TGTGCCAGCAGTGAAGAATGGGGGGGCAGGGAGACCCAGTACTTC. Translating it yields CASSEEWGGRETQYF.

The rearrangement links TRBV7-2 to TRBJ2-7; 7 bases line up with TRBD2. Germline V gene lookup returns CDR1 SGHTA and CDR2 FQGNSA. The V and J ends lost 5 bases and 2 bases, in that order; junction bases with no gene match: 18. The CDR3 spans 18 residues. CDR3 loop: CASSQIAGAGTNAYEQYF. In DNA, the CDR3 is TGTGCCAGCAGCCAAATTGCAGGAGCCGGGACTAACGCCTACGAGCAGTACTTC. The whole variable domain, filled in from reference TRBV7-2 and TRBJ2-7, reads GAGVSQSPSNKVTEKGKDVELRCDPISGHTALYWYRQSLGQGLEFLIYFQGNSAPDKSGLPSDRFSAERTGGSVSTLTIQRTQQEDSAVYLCASSQIAGAGTNAYEQYFGPGTRLTVT.

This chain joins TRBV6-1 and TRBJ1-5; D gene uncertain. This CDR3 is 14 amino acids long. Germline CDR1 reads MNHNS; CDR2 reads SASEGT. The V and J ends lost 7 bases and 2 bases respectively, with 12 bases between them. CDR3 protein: CASNGRGRNQPQHF. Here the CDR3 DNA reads TGTGCCAGCAATGGGAGAGGACGCAATCAGCCCCAGCATTTT.

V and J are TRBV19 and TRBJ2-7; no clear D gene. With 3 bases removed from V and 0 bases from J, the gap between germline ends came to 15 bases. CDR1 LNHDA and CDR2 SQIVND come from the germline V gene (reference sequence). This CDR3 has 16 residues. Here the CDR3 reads CASSISVPAASYEQYF. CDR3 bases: TGTGCCAGTAGTATTTCAGTGCCGGCTGCCTCCTACGAGCAGTACTTC.

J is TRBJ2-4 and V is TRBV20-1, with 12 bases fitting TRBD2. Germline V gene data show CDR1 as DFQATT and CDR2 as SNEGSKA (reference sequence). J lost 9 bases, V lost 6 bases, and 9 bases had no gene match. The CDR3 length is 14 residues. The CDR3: CSARTSGILSIQYF. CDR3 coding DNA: TGCAGTGCCAGGACTAGCGGGATTTTAAGCATTCAGTACTTC.